This T cell receptor (beta chain) was profiled in a study of blood T cells in healthy people across ages. Study as a whole: With template switching, about one barcoded beta molecule was captured per two T cells. Study-level points and caveats: There was no known CMV status for donors, so expanded clonotype changes were possibly confounded.

About this clonotype itself: Its antigen remains unknown. A much larger clone is a single base away; this may be a read error.

Alongside a J-beta primer mix, a sample-barcoded 5' primer served in a second PCR lasting about 7 to 12 cycles. One entry per CDR3 protein, called by TCRdb with MiXCR from the 5' RACE reads. The data contain hundreds of thousands of distinct CDR3 sequences, over 40% of them singletons. The CDR3 spans 15 residues. The V gene lost 5 bases and the J gene lost 0 bases, with 13 bases spanning the gap. Germline CDR1 reads SGHRS; CDR2 reads YFSETQ. This receptor was obtained from a woman older than 75 in good health. The chain uses TRBV5-1 and TRBJ2-3; D is undetermined. The sample consisted of blood. CDR3 DNA sequence: TGCGCCAGCAGACCGGGCAGCACTAGCACAGATACGCAGTATTTT. The encoded protein is CASRPGSTSTDTQYF.